This T cell receptor (beta chain) is drawn from a study of blood T cell repertoires in COVID-19. Overall study: COVID-19 samples collected from the United States, Italy and Spain covered acute and convalescent phases. T cells, B-cell-depleted T cells, or PBMCs supplied cDNA or gDNA.

The CDR3 is 12 residues long. V was trimmed by 3 bases and J by 11 bases, leaving 13 bases between them. CDR1 and CDR2 (germline): LNHDA, SQIVND (reference sequence). In the authors' workflow: Amplifying reference gene primers gave estimates of nucleated cell counts. Here immunoSEQ multiplex PCR was the method, and the copy in TCRdb shows in-frame clones only, minus some. V and J calls and clone size follow that table, whereas D and trimming were derived from the DNA. Of about 46,000 clones in the sample, around nine tenths were seen once. The source is a man in his forties or fifties with acute or convalescent COVID-19. This chain links TRBV19 with TRBJ1-1; tentatively, D is TRBD1 (6 bases). The sample comprised peripheral blood. The CDR3 region has the DNA TGTGCCAGTAGTATTGGTGCAGGGGACGCTTTCTTT. Translated: CASSIGAGDAFF.